These T cell receptor beta chains were read from a single sample in a study of shared clonotypes between healthy human individuals. Assay: immunoSEQ multiplex PCR; the TCRdb copy retains only in-frame clones and omits some. The sample includes hundreds of thousands of clones, 85% to 95% seen only once; the top ten take over 0.095%. The sequenced sample consisted of naive CD8+ T cells sorted from blood. These receptors came from a woman aged 25 to 39 in good health. Both conserved end residues are part of each CDR3. The D gene is left open where the match is weak. For some rows the clone size is stated as once, few or many, or as a class when expanded; others skip it.

clone_size d_call j_call cdr3_length v_call cdr3_aa cdr3_nt
- - TRBJ2-1 13 TRBV28 CASSPLGFGEQFF TGTGCCAGCAGTCCCCTCGGGTTTGGTGAGCAGTTCTTC
- TRBD1 TRBJ1-1 14 TRBV27 CASSRTGGISEAFF TGTGCCAGCAGTAGGACAGGGGGGATATCTGAAGCTTTCTTT
- TRBD1 TRBJ1-2 14 TRBV28 CASNPDRGYYGYTF TGTGCCAGCAATCCCGACAGGGGGTACTATGGCTACACCTTC
- - TRBJ2-7 15 TRBV5-1 CASSQDSLFSYEQYF TGCGCCAGCAGCCAGGACAGCTTATTCTCCTACGAGCAGTACTTC
- - TRBJ1-2 13 TRBV7-9 CASSLGAAYGYTF TGTGCCAGCAGCTTAGGTGCAGCATATGGCTACACCTTC
- - TRBJ1-1 14 TRBV5-1 CASSESGRGTEAFF TGCGCCAGCAGCGAAAGCGGCAGAGGCACTGAAGCTTTCTTT
once - TRBJ2-7 15 TRBV7-3 CASSLTGLQGSEQYF TGTGCCAGCAGCTTAACCGGGTTACAGGGTTCCGAGCAGTACTTC
- - TRBJ1-2 17 TRBV28 CASSFRGLSPAWYGYTF TGTGCCAGCAGTTTCCGTGGCCTTTCCCCAGCGTGGTATGGCTACACCTTC
- TRBD2 TRBJ2-1 16 TRBV13 CASSSLAGVGYNEQFF TGTGCCAGCAGCTCCTTAGCGGGAGTGGGCTACAATGAGCAGTTCTTC
- TRBD2 TRBJ2-7 15 TRBV13 CASRGLAASSYEQYF TGTGCCAGCAGGGGTCTAGCGGCCTCCTCCTACGAGCAGTACTTC
- - TRBJ1-1 15 TRBV15 CATSLALTGNTEAFF TGTGCCACCAGCTTGGCCCTGACTGGGAACACTGAAGCTTTCTTT
- - TRBJ1-1 14 TRBV6-5 CASMVGPGNTEAFF TGTGCCAGCATGGTGGGTCCGGGGAACACTGAAGCTTTCTTT
- - TRBJ1-1 13 TRBV4-1 CASSQDGSLGAFF TGCGCCAGCAGCCAAGATGGGAGCTTGGGAGCTTTCTTT
- TRBD2 TRBJ2-5 19 TRBV9 CASSPGTRLAGTLQETQYF TGTGCCAGCAGCCCCGGGACGAGGCTAGCGGGGACTCTTCAAGAGACCCAGTACTTC
- - TRBJ1-5 13 TRBV7-4 CASIPARGQPQHF TGTGCCAGCATTCCCGCGCGAGGTCAGCCCCAGCATTTT
- - TRBJ2-7 13 TRBV27 CASSDREGVEQYF TGTGCCAGCTCAGACAGGGAGGGCGTCGAGCAGTACTTC
- - TRBJ1-1 13 TRBV14 CASSQGRGTEAFF TGTGCCAGCAGCCAAGGGCGGGGGACTGAAGCTTTCTTT
few - TRBJ2-7 13 TRBV25-1 CASSPGGGYEQYF TGTGCCAGCAGCCCAGGGGGGGGCTACGAGCAGTACTTC
- - TRBJ2-7 14 TRBV4-1 CASSLNSGAYEQYF TGCGCCAGCAGCCTCAACTCAGGGGCCTACGAGCAGTACTTC
- TRBD2 TRBJ2-3 17 TRBV4-1 CASSLLTAGAGTDTQYF TGCGCCAGCAGCCTTCTCACAGCGGGAGCAGGAACAGATACGCAGTATTTT
- - TRBJ2-7 14 TRBV5-4 CASSLWSRSYEQYF TGTGCCAGCAGCTTGTGGTCCCGTTCCTACGAGCAGTACTTC
- - TRBJ1-5 14 TRBV19 CASSLDSPNQPQHF TGTGCCAGTAGCCTCGACAGCCCCAATCAGCCCCAGCATTTT
once TRBD1 TRBJ1-1 18 TRBV5-6 CASSNIGTEGGSNTEAFF TGTGCCAGCAGCAATATTGGGACAGAGGGGGGATCGAACACTGAAGCTTTCTTT
- - TRBJ2-7 14 TRBV28 CASSSGAGSYEQYF TGTGCCAGCAGTTCCGGGGCGGGCTCCTACGAGCAGTACTTC
- - TRBJ1-1 13 TRBV19 CASSISLRTEAFF TGTGCCAGTAGTATTTCCCTTCGCACTGAAGCTTTCTTT
- - TRBJ1-5 19 TRBV19 CASSHTRQMRSYSNQPQHF TGTGCCAGTAGTCACACTCGACAGATGAGATCTTATAGCAATCAGCCCCAGCATTTT
- - TRBJ2-1 19 TRBV11-2 CASSFHPGFFQNTHNEQFF TGTGCCAGCAGCTTCCATCCCGGGTTCTTCCAGAACACTCACAATGAGCAGTTCTTC
once - TRBJ2-1 13 TRBV5-8 CASSETTYNEQFF TGTGCCAGCAGCGAGACCACTTACAATGAGCAGTTCTTC
- - TRBJ1-2 14 TRBV28 CASSFLEGNYGYTF TGTGCCAGCAGTTTTCTAGAGGGAAACTATGGCTACACCTTC
- TRBD2 TRBJ2-1 14 TRBV7-8 CASSLGGSQGEQFF TGTGCCAGCAGCTTAGGCGGGAGTCAGGGTGAGCAGTTCTTC
- - TRBJ2-2 14 TRBV5-6 CASSLSGAAGELFF TGTGCCAGCAGCTTGTCAGGGGCTGCCGGGGAGCTGTTTTTT
- TRBD2 TRBJ2-7 15 TRBV2 CASIPGTSGSYEQYF TGTGCCAGCATCCCCGGGACTAGCGGTTCCTACGAGCAGTACTTC
- TRBD2 TRBJ2-7 16 TRBV27 CASSPSSGPFSYEQYF TGTGCCAGCAGTCCCTCTAGCGGGCCATTCTCCTACGAGCAGTACTTC
- - TRBJ1-1 14 TRBV6-1 CASSVKTVNTEAFF TGTGCCAGCAGTGTAAAGACAGTGAACACTGAAGCTTTCTTT
- TRBD2 TRBJ2-7 15 TRBV2 CASTRSREGRDEQYF TGTGCCAGCACGCGATCGCGGGAGGGCAGGGACGAGCAGTACTTC
- TRBD1 TRBJ1-2 15 TRBV9 CASSGSGTGGHGYTF TGTGCCAGCAGCGGTTCCGGGACAGGGGGCCATGGCTACACCTTC
- - TRBJ2-1 15 TRBV7-9 CASSLGGIRDNEQFF TGTGCCAGCAGCTTAGGGGGGATCAGGGACAATGAGCAGTTCTTC
- - TRBJ2-7 14 TRBV28 CASSLRFLGYEQYF TGTGCCAGCAGTTTACGATTCCTGGGATACGAGCAGTACTTC
- - TRBJ2-5 12 TRBV7-9 CASSTRGETQYF TGTGCCAGCAGCACTCGAGGGGAGACCCAGTACTTC
- - TRBJ1-4 14 TRBV13 CASSITGPNEKLFF TGTGCCAGCAGCATTACAGGGCCCAATGAAAAACTGTTTTTT
- - TRBJ1-4 13 TRBV7-9 CASSLSLNEKLFF TGTGCCAGCAGCTTGTCCCTTAATGAAAAACTGTTTTTT
- - TRBJ1-1 14 TRBV2 CASSFPSGATEAFF TGTGCCAGCAGTTTCCCTAGCGGGGCCACTGAAGCTTTCTTT
- TRBD2 TRBJ2-5 16 TRBV5-1 CASSLVASGSWETQYF TGCGCCAGCAGCTTGGTGGCAAGCGGGAGTTGGGAGACCCAGTACTTC
once - TRBJ2-1 17 TRBV11-2 CASSLGRVKGVYNEQFF TGTGCCAGCAGCTTAGGCCGCGTGAAGGGAGTATACAATGAGCAGTTCTTC
- - TRBJ1-2 13 TRBV11-2 CASRPGTGYGYTF TGTGCCAGCAGACCGGGGACCGGCTATGGCTACACCTTC
- - TRBJ1-5 13 TRBV28 CASRGGSSLPQHF TGTGCCAGCAGGGGCGGCAGCTCTTTGCCCCAGCATTTT
- - TRBJ2-2 14 TRBV23-1 CASSLQDHTGELFF TGCGCCAGCAGTCTCCAGGACCACACCGGGGAGCTGTTTTTT
- - TRBJ1-1 12 TRBV29-1 CSVETGNTEAFF TGCAGCGTAGAGACAGGGAACACTGAAGCTTTCTTT
- - TRBJ1-1 15 TRBV19 CASSTWDRNILEAFF TGTGCCAGTAGTACGTGGGACCGGAACATTCTTGAAGCTTTCTTT
- - TRBJ2-1 14 TRBV28 CASSLLVGSNEQFF TGTGCCAGCAGTTTATTAGTGGGTAGCAATGAGCAGTTCTTC
- TRBD2 TRBJ2-7 14 TRBV13 CASSPSWGAGEQYF TGTGCCAGCAGCCCATCATGGGGAGCGGGAGAGCAGTACTTC
- - TRBJ1-1 15 TRBV28 CASSLIGGYGTEAFF TGTGCCAGCAGTTTAATTGGTGGGTACGGCACTGAAGCTTTCTTT
- TRBD1 TRBJ2-7 13 TRBV19 CASGPGQGYEQYF TGTGCCAGTGGACCGGGACAGGGCTACGAGCAGTACTTC
- TRBD2 TRBJ2-7 14 TRBV6-6 CASNSLAGVSEQYF TGTGCCAGCAATTCACTAGCGGGAGTATCCGAGCAGTACTTC
- - TRBJ1-2 11 TRBV28 CASSLDYGYTF TGTGCCAGCAGTTTAGACTATGGCTACACCTTC
- TRBD2 TRBJ2-1 15 TRBV7-9 CASSLVPSGSYEQFF TGTGCCAGCAGCTTAGTTCCTAGCGGGAGCTATGAGCAGTTCTTC
- - TRBJ2-3 12 TRBV2 CASSIGGDTQYF TGTGCCAGCAGCATTGGAGGGGATACGCAGTATTTT
- TRBD2 TRBJ2-7 17 TRBV11-2 CASSFDPSGGPSYEQYF TGTGCCAGCAGCTTCGACCCTAGCGGAGGCCCCTCCTACGAGCAGTACTTC
- - TRBJ2-1 15 TRBV19 CASSIQGSSYNEQFF TGTGCCAGTAGTATACAGGGCAGCTCCTACAATGAGCAGTTCTTC